Each of the 32 T cell receptor beta chains below was sequenced from the same sample in a study of beta chain features in type 1 diabetes. Since all of the isolated RNA was reverse transcribed, expressed TCRB transcripts were what got sequenced. Produced via immunoSEQ multiplex PCR; TCRdb's table is partial and in-frame only. This table has about 340,000 clones, 9.3% appearing once. These receptors lack a known antigen. General study points: Moderate but significant shortening of TCRB CDR3s was recorded in all four CD4+ subsets from Type 1 diabetes patients.

The specimen sequenced was central memory CD4+ T cells from blood. These receptors were taken from a young man with type 1 diabetes.

Of note for this clone: Other DNA sequences from this sample encode an identical CDR3 as well. The chain couples TRBV10-1 to TRBJ2-3; D unclear. CDR3 length: 12 residues. In germline, CDR1 is WNHNN, CDR2 SYGVQD (reference sequence). V gave up 4 bases and J gave up 0 bases, with 2 bases separating them. The CDR3 reads CASSASTDTQYF. CDR3 in DNA: TGCGCCAGCAGTGCAAGCACAGATACGCAGTATTTT.

The rearrangement links TRBV2 to TRBJ1-3, with D unclear. V gave up 7 bases and J gave up 0 bases, with 10 bases separating them. The germline V gene has CDR1 SNHLY and CDR2 FYNNEI. The CDR3 is made up of 14 amino acids. The CDR3 sequence is CASTAPSSGNTIYF. The CDR3 DNA reads as TGTGCCAGCACCGCACCAAGCTCTGGAAACACCATATATTTT.

The V call is TRBV6-5, the J call TRBJ1-1, with D unresolved. The CDR3 is made up of 11 amino acids. Between the trimmed V and J ends, which lost 6 bases and 3 bases, there was a span of 5 bases. From germline, CDR1 is MNHEY and CDR2 SVGAGI. CDR3 amino acids: CASRSYTEAFF. The CDR3 bases are TGTGCCAGCAGGTCGTACACTGAAGCTTTCTTT.

This clone was observed a handful of times. The CDR3 protein is CASSLLVSRGASGDTQYF. The CDR3 nucleotides are TGTGCCAGCAGCTTATTAGTTTCGCGGGGGGCGTCAGGAGATACGCAGTATTTT. The chain joins TRBV7-9 to TRBJ2-3; TRBD2 agrees at 8 bases. Germline CDR1 is SEHNR and CDR2 is FQNEAQ (reference sequence). The CDR3 is 18 residues long. Trimming took 2 bases from V and 5 from J; bases not matched to a gene: 15.

The chain carries TRBV2 and TRBJ1-2, with D hard to call. V lost 2 bases and J lost 3, with 1 base in between. Germline V lookup: CDR1 SNHLY, CDR2 FYNNEI. CDR3 length equals 11 residues. CDR3 in amino acids: CASSEYYGYTF. In DNA form, the CDR3 reads TGTGCCAGCAGTGAATACTATGGCTACACCTTC.

This clone was found a few times. The rearrangement joins TRBV11-2 to TRBJ1-4; D ambiguous. The germline V gene encodes CDR1 SGHAT and CDR2 FQNNGV. V was clipped by 2 bases and J by 4 bases, with 5 bases between them. The CDR3 totals 13 residues. CDR3 sequence: CASSLSLNEKLFF. The CDR3 nucleotides are TGTGCCAGCAGCTTAAGCCTTAATGAAAAACTGTTTTTT.

The chain joins TRBV10-3 to TRBJ1-1; perhaps TRBD1 as D (6 bases). The germline gives CDR1 ENHRY, CDR2 SYGVKD. The CDR3 covers 15 residues. V was trimmed by 3 bases and J by 0 bases, leaving 11 bases between them. CDR3 in DNA: TGTGCCATCAGTGAAGGACAGACCATGAACACTGAAGCTTTCTTT. Its protein product is CAISEGQTMNTEAFF.

This clone turned up a few times. The J gene is TRBJ2-7, the V gene TRBV28; D possibly uses TRBD1 or TRBD2 (5 bases each). The V end was cut by 7 bases, the J end by 0 bases, with 16 bases between. Per the germline V gene, CDR1 is MDHEN and CDR2 is SYDVKM. CDR3 length equals 15 residues. The CDR3 DNA is TGTGCCAGCACCCCGTCCGGGACCGTCTCCTACGAGCAGTACTTC. Encoded protein: CASTPSGTVSYEQYF.

The chain couples TRBV7-2 to TRBJ2-7; 11 bases match TRBD1. J was trimmed by 3 bases and V by 2 bases; bases with no gene match: 6. Per germline, CDR1 SGHTA and CDR2 FQGNSA. The CDR3 is made up of 16 amino acids. The CDR3 bases are TGTGCCAGCAGCTTAATTTCAGGGACAGGGGGCTACGAGCAGTACTTC. It encodes CASSLISGTGGYEQYF.

The sample holds many counts of this clone. The chain is built from TRBV18 and TRBJ2-1; TRBD1 aligns across 12 bases. Germline CDR1 reads KGHSH; CDR2 reads LQKENI. The CDR3 has 15 residues. With V trimmed by 3 bases and J by 9 bases, 6 bases remained unmatched. The CDR3 is CASSPGDRGLGEQFF. DNA for the CDR3: TGTGCCAGCTCACCTGGGGACAGGGGGCTAGGTGAGCAGTTCTTC.

This clone was counted ten times or more. V is TRBV20-1 and J is TRBJ2-5; D is unresolved. This CDR3 comprises 10 residues. CDR1 and CDR2 from the germline V gene are DFQATT and SNEGSKA (reference sequence). The CDR3: CRGSQETQYF. Written as DNA, the CDR3 is TGCAGGGGGTCCCAAGAGACCCAGTACTTC.

This clone has just a few counts. The CDR3 DNA follows: TGTGCCAGCAGCTTTCTAGCGGGGCCCACAGATACGCAGTATTTT. Translation gives CASSFLAGPTDTQYF. This sequence joins TRBV7-2 and TRBJ2-3, with TRBD2 matching over 9 bases. CDR1 and CDR2 (germline): SGHTA, FQGNSA. With 3 bases clipped from V and 2 bases from J, the junction kept 3 bases outside the gene matches. The CDR3 covers 15 residues.

This clone was observed a handful of times. The J gene is TRBJ1-1, the V gene TRBV29-1; D unclear. CDR1 is SQVTM, CDR2 ANQGSEA, per germline. The V and J ends lost 5 bases and 2 bases respectively, with 6 bases between them. The CDR3 is 11 amino acids. CDR3 bases: TGCAGCGTTCCGGAAAACACTGAAGCTTTCTTT. Residues: CSVPENTEAFF.

This chain joins TRBV19 and TRBJ1-1; 10 nucleotides agree with TRBD1. The V gene's germline CDR1 is LNHDA and CDR2 SQIVND (reference sequence). V lost 7 bases to trimming and J lost 10 bases; unmatched junction nucleotides: 9. The CDR3 has 13 amino acids. CDR3 nucleotides: TGTGCCAGTAACCGACAGGGGGCGGAAAGAGCTTTCTTT. This encodes CASNRQGAERAFF. Drawing the rest from reference TRBV19 and TRBJ1-1, the complete variable domain is DGGITQSPKYLFRKEGQNVTLSCEQNLNHDAMYWYRQDPGQGLRLIYYSQIVNDFQKGDIAEGYSVSREKKESFPLTVTSAQKNPTAFYLCASNRQGAERAFFGQGTRLTVV.

The sample holds a few counts of this clone. The chain is built from TRBV10-3 and TRBJ1-1, with 10 bases fitting TRBD1. There are 15 residues in the CDR3. The J segment lost 1 base and the V segment lost 6 bases, leaving 5 bases of the junction unmatched. Looked up from germline, CDR1 is ENHRY and CDR2 is SYGVKD. CDR3 residues: CAISRTGGRNTEAFF. Written as DNA, the CDR3 is TGTGCCATCAGCCGGACAGGGGGAAGGAACACTGAAGCTTTCTTT.

The V call is TRBV1, the J call TRBJ1-2; the D call in the table, TRBD1, was not verified against the DNA. TRBV1 is marked as a pseudogene. The CDR3 has 15 amino acids. The CDR3 loop reads CTSSQTGLIGYGYTF. CDR3 in DNA: TGCACCAGCAGCCAGACAGGTCTTATCGGCTATGGCTACACCTTC.

J is TRBJ1-5 and V is TRBV25-1; D uncertain. Germline assignment: CDR1 MGHDK and CDR2 SYGVNS. The CDR3 totals 13 residues. V lost 6 bases and J lost 4, with 10 bases in between. The DNA of the CDR3 is TGTGCCAGCAGCGCCCCCGGAAATCAGCCCCAGCATTTT. This codes for CASSAPGNQPQHF.

The chain uses TRBV30 and TRBJ1-6, with 9 bases that match TRBD1. The CDR3 sequence is 13 residues long. Germline CDR1 and CDR2: GTSNPN and SVGIG (reference sequence). J lost 10 bases, V lost 7 bases, and 8 bases had no gene match. The DNA of the CDR3 is TGTGCCTTCTCACAGGGGGCTGGGTCACCCCTCCACTTT. Encoded protein: CAFSQGAGSPLHF.

This clone was seen only a few times. The chain uses TRBV2 and TRBJ2-4; D gene uncertain. CDR1 and CDR2 from the germline V gene are SNHLY and FYNNEI. V dropped 2 bases and J dropped 5 bases, with 4 bases sitting between them. The CDR3 sequence is 12 residues long. The CDR3 is CASSENQNIQYF. CDR3 DNA: TGTGCCAGCAGTGAAAACCAAAACATTCAGTACTTC. Full variable domain (rest looked up from reference TRBV2 and TRBJ2-4): EPEVTQTPSHQVTQMGQEVILRCVPISNHLYFYWYRQILGQKVEFLVSFYNNEISEKSEIFDDQFSVERPDGSNFTLKIRSTKLEDSAMYFCASSENQNIQYFGAGTRLSVL.

The chain links TRBV5-1 to TRBJ1-6; TRBD1 matches at 10 bases. This CDR3 comprises 15 residues. J lost 8 bases, V lost 4 bases, and 6 bases had no gene match. Germline V lookup: CDR1 SGHRS, CDR2 YFSETQ. In DNA, the CDR3 is TGCGCCAGCAGCACGGACAGGGGGAAAGATTCACCCCTCCACTTT. Amino acids: CASSTDRGKDSPLHF. The complete variable domain, with remaining parts taken from reference TRBV5-1 and TRBJ1-6, reads KAGVTQTPRYLIKTRGQQVTLSCSPISGHRSVSWYQQTPGQGLQFLFEYFSETQRNKGNFPGRFSGRQFSNSRSEMNVSTLELGDSALYLCASSTDRGKDSPLHFGNGTRLTVT.

The chain has TRBV4-1 and TRBJ2-3, with D unresolved. CDR1 and CDR2 (germline): MGHRA, YSYEKL. V lost 0 bases and J lost 9, with 10 bases in between. The CDR3 sequence is 13 residues long. The CDR3 here is CASSQEDGRTQYF. CDR3 nucleotides: TGCGCCAGCAGCCAAGAGGACGGACGCACGCAGTATTTT.

The rearrangement links TRBV6-1 to TRBJ1-5; tentative D call: TRBD1 (5 bases). Germline CDR1 MNHNS, CDR2 SASEGT. Trimming removed 7 bases at V and 7 bases at J, with 20 bases between. This CDR3 is 15 amino acids long. The DNA of the CDR3 is TGTGCCAGCACATCTGGGGACGGGAAGTGGCAGCCCCAGCATTTT. Translated, it gives CASTSGDGKWQPQHF.

This clone was seen a few times. V usage is TRBV7-2 and J usage is TRBJ2-7; TRBD2 matches at 12 bases. Germline values: CDR1 SGHTA, CDR2 FQGNSA. This CDR3 contains 17 residues. V lost 5 bases and J lost 0; bases outside the gene matches: 8. The CDR3 loop reads CASSPRASGGGSYEQYF. The CDR3 nucleotides read TGTGCCAGCAGCCCGAGAGCTAGCGGGGGGGGCTCCTACGAGCAGTACTTC.

The chain couples TRBV5-1 to TRBJ2-3; no firm D call. V gave up 0 bases and J gave up 0 bases, with 14 bases separating them. The CDR3 runs to 17 residues. Germline lookup yields CDR1 SGHRS and CDR2 YFSETQ. The CDR3 protein is CASSLGVGDGSTDTQYF. CDR3 sequence (DNA): TGCGCCAGCAGCTTGGGCGTCGGCGACGGTAGCACAGATACGCAGTATTTT.

The chain carries TRBV15 and TRBJ1-2; possibly TRBD1 for D (5 bases). This CDR3 is 15 amino acids long. V lost 1 base to trimming and J lost 4 bases, with 13 bases between them. Germline values: CDR1 LNHNV, CDR2 YYDKDF (reference sequence). The CDR3 sequence: CATSRGGASSYGYTF. In nucleotides, the CDR3 is TGTGCCACCAGCAGAGGAGGGGCTTCCAGCTATGGCTACACCTTC.

This clone was detected only a few times. The V and J genes are TRBV2 and TRBJ1-5; D might be TRBD1 (6 bases). Trimming shortened V by 4 bases and J by 7 bases, and 14 bases separated the two germline ends. Germline lookup yields CDR1 SNHLY and CDR2 FYNNEI. This CDR3 has 14 amino acids. The CDR3 DNA is TGTGCCAGCAGTGGTCACAGGGAGTCCCAGCCCCAGCATTTT. As protein: CASSGHRESQPQHF.

This clone was found a few times. The chain carries TRBV5-1 and TRBJ1-4; D call uncertain. From germline, CDR1 is SGHRS and CDR2 YFSETQ. The CDR3 runs to 13 residues. Between the trimmed V and J ends, which lost 0 bases and 10 bases, there was a span of 10 bases. This chain's CDR3 is CASSLEQYGKLFF. CDR3 DNA: TGCGCCAGCAGCTTGGAACAATATGGAAAACTGTTTTTT.

This clone came up a few times. The rearrangement uses TRBV6-5 and TRBJ2-5; 9 bases match TRBD1. The CDR3 length is 16 residues. Trimming removed 8 bases from V and 0 bases from J; junction bases left unmatched: 10. Germline lookup yields CDR1 MNHEY and CDR2 SVGAGI. CDR3 coding DNA: TGTGCCAGCGGTTCGTATGACAGGGGGAACCAAGAGACCCAGTACTTC. It is translated as CASGSYDRGNQETQYF.

This rearrangement joins TRBV23-1 to TRBJ1-1; 12 bases align to TRBD1. TRBV23-1 is placed among ORFs of uncertain function. This CDR3 contains 18 residues. With 3 bases clipped from V and 3 bases from J, the junction kept 11 bases outside the gene matches. The CDR3 region has the DNA TGCGCCAGCAGTCAGGCCGGGACAGGGGGCGAATCTGACACTGAAGCTTTCTTT. Residues: CASSQAGTGGESDTEAFF.

A few counts support this clone. The V gene is TRBV14, the J gene TRBJ1-2; 8 bases fit TRBD1. The CDR3 spans 14 residues. Germline CDR1 reads SGHDN; CDR2 reads FVKESK. V shed 2 bases and J 2 bases; nucleotides not matched to a gene: 1. For the CDR3, the DNA is TGTGCCAGCAGCCAAAACAGGGGGAACTATGGCTACACCTTC. Protein sequence: CASSQNRGNYGYTF. Looking up the rest from reference TRBV14 and TRBJ1-2 gives the full variable domain: EAGVTQFPSHSVIEKGQTVTLRCDPISGHDNLYWYRRVMGKEIKFLLHFVKESKQDESGMPNNRFLAERTGGTYSTLKVQPAELEDSGVYFCASSQNRGNYGYTFGSGTRLTVV.

The table lists this clone with a few counts. At one end, the junction sequence differs from germline, possibly due to a read error. The chain has TRBV7-6 and TRBJ2-4, with D possibly TRBD2 on 5 matching bases. CDR1 and CDR2 from the germline V gene are SGHVS and FNYEAQ. CDR3 length: 12 residues. CDR3 DNA: TGTGCCAGCTCCTCCGGGATCGGGATTCGGTACTTC. Protein product: CASSSGIGIRYF. Full variable domain (missing parts from reference TRBV7-6 and TRBJ2-4): GAGVSQSPRYKVTKRGQDVALRCDPISGHVSLYWYRQALGQGPEFLTYFNYEAQQDKSGLPNDRFSAERPEGSISTLTIQRTEQRDSAMYRCASSSGIGIRYFGAGTRLSVL.

The chain links TRBV7-2 to TRBJ2-1; weak D call: TRBD1 (6 bases). This CDR3 region has 12 residues. With 4 bases removed from V and 16 bases from J, the gap between germline ends came to 17 bases. Per germline, CDR1 SGHTA and CDR2 FQGNSA. CDR3: CASSWPGQKGFF. The CDR3 DNA is TGTGCCAGCAGCTGGCCGGGACAAAAAGGATTCTTC.